Sequencing of this T cell receptor beta chain was carried out in a study of blood T cell repertoires in COVID-19 (dated by TCRdb to about 2020). For context, the study as a whole: Samples from collaborators originated in the United States, Italy and Spain and spanned both the acute and convalescent phases of COVID-19. Nearly every sample came with metadata listing a de-identified subject ID, COVID-19 status, age in years and sex. Subjects who had been exposed to COVID-19, were actively infected with it, or had recovered from it provided the deeply sampled blood TCRbeta repertoires that made up the dataset. The material from the prospective study consisted of cDNA or gDNA derived from T cells, B-cell-depleted T cells, or PBMCs. The repertoires were released in a freely available public database intended as a resource for research on the immune response to SARS-CoV-2. HLA class I and class II types, where available, came from metadata supplied by the sample provider rather than from assay-based typing. The samples were drawn from two sources: the first 160 participants of the ongoing ImmuneRACE study, and 1,254 subjects contributed by 6 global collaborators.

TCRbeta CDR3 regions were amplified from genomic DNA using the immunoSEQ Assay, a bias-controlled multiplex PCR. The authors' pipeline ran thus. The number of nucleated cells in each sample was estimated by amplification of reference gene primers within the assay. To quantify the absolute abundance of each unique TCRbeta CDR3 rearrangement, sequence reads were collapsed and filtered. For each sample, productive Simpson clonality was calculated by taking the square root of Simpson's diversity index across productive rearrangements. TCRdb stores this immuneACCESS table with in-frame sequences only. Part of the clones is absent; in the studies checked, under half of the shortfall reflects unresolved V genes, and no reason is known for the rest. V and J calls and clone size are those listed in that table; D and trimming were worked out from the DNA. The sample table contains approximately 90,000 clones; only one count was recorded for around 87% of them. Around 7.4% of the sample belongs to the ten largest clones.

Trimming costs V 5 bases and J 5 bases, and their ends lie 13 bases apart. From the germline V gene (reference sequence), CDR1 is SEHNR and CDR2 is FQNEAQ. From the cysteine up to the phenylalanine, the CDR3 has a length of 14 residues. Only CDR3 DNA remains: 42 bases, in frame from the first base. Comment on this clone: What antigen it recognizes has not been identified. There are no base qualities to consult, and no much larger clone falls within one base.

Whole blood was collected in K2EDTA tubes by collaborating institutions according to the institutions' own protocols. Collaborator samples were shipped for TCRbeta analysis as frozen whole blood, isolated PBMCs, or DNA extracted from either sample type. Findings and caveats that apply to the study as a whole: How much clinical and demographic metadata was included differed by source and by participant, and the metadata was provided uncurated.

The source material was peripheral blood. This TCR came from a human donor with acute or convalescent COVID-19. The donor label of this sample is uncertain. This receptor chain uses TRBV7-9 and TRBJ1-3, with no confident D gene call. The CDR3 loop reads CASSPDTIRNTIYF. The DNA reads as follows: TGTGCCAGCAGCCCCGACACCATCAGAAACACCATATATTTT.